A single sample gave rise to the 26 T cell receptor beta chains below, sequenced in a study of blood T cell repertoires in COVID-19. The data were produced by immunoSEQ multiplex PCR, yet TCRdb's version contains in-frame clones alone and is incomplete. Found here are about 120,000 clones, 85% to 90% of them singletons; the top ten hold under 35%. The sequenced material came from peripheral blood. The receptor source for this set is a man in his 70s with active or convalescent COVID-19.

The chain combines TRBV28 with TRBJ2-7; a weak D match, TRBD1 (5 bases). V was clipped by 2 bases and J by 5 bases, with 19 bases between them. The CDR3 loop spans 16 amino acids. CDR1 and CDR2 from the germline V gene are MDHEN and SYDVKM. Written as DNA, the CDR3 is TGTGCCAGCAGTTTACGGACAAGCCCTCGGGTAGACGAGCAGTACTTC. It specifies CASSLRTSPRVDEQYF.

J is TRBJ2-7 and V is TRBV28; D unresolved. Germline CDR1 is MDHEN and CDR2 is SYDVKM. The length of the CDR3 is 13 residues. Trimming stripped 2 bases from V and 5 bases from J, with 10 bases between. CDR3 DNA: TGTGCCAGCAGTTTAGGCGGCAGAGACGAGCAGTACTTC. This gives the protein CASSLGGRDEQYF.

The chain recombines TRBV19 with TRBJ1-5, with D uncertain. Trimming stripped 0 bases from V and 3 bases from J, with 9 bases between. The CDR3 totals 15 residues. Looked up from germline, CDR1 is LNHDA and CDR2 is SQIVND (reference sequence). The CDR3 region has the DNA TGTGCCAGTAGTATAGAGGTCGGTTACAATCAGCCCCAGCATTTT. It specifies CASSIEVGYNQPQHF.

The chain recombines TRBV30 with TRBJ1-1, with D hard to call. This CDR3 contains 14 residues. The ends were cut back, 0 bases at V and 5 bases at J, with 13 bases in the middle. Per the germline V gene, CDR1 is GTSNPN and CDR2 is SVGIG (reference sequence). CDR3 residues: CAWSVNRGGTEAFF. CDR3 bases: TGTGCCTGGAGTGTAAACCGCGGAGGGACTGAAGCTTTCTTT.

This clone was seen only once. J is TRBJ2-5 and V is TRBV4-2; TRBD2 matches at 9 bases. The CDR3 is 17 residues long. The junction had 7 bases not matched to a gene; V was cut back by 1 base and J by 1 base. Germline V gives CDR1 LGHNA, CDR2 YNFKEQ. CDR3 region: CASSQGPLGLAQETQYF. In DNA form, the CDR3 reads TGTGCCAGCAGCCAAGGCCCCTTGGGACTAGCCCAAGAGACCCAGTACTTC.

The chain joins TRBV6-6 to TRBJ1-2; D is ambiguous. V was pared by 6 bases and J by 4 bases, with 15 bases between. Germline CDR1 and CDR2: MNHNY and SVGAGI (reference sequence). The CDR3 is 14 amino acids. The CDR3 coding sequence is TGTGCCAGCAGGGGCCTGGAGGGCGGCTATGGCTACACCTTC. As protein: CASRGLEGGYGYTF.

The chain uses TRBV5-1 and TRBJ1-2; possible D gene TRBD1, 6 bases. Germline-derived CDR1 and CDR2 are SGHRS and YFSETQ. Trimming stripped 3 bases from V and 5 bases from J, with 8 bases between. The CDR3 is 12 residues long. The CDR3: CASSWGQYGYTF. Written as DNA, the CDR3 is TGCGCCAGCAGCTGGGGGCAGTATGGCTACACCTTC.

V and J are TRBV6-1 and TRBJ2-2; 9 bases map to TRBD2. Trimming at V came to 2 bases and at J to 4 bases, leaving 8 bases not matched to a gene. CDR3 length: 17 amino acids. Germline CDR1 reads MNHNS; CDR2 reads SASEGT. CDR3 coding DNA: TGTGCCAGCAGTGAACAGATAGCGGGGGTGGGCACCGGGGAGCTGTTTTTT. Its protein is CASSEQIAGVGTGELFF.

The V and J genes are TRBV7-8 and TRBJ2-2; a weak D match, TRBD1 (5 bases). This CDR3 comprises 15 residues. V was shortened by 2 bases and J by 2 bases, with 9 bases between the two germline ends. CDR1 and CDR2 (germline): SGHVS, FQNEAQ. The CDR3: CASSLTDSNTGELFF. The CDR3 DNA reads TGTGCCAGCAGCTTAACCGACAGTAACACCGGGGAGCTGTTTTTT.

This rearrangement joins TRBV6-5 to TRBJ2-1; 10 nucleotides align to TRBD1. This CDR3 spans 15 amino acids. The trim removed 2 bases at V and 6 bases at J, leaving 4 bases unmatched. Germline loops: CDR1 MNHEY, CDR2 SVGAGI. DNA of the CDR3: TGTGCCAGCAGTTACGGGACAGGGGCTATCAATGAGCAGTTCTTC. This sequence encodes CASSYGTGAINEQFF.

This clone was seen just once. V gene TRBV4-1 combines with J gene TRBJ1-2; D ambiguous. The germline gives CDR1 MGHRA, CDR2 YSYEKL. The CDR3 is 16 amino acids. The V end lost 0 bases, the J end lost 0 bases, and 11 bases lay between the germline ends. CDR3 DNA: TGCGCCAGCAGCCAAGATACGAACAGCCCTAACTATGGCTACACCTTC. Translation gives CASSQDTNSPNYGYTF.

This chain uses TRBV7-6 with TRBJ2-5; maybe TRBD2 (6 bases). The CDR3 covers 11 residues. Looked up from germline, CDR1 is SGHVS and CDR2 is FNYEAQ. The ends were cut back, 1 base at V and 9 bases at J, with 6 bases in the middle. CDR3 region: CASSLGGAQYF. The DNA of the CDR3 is TGTGCCAGCAGCTTAGGGGGGGCCCAGTACTTC.

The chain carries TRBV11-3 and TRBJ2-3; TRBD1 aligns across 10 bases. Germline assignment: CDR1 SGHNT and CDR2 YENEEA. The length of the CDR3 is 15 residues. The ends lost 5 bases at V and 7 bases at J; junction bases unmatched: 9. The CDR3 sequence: CASSVAGTGDNTQYF. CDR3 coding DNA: TGTGCCAGCAGCGTTGCCGGGACAGGGGACAATACGCAGTATTTT.

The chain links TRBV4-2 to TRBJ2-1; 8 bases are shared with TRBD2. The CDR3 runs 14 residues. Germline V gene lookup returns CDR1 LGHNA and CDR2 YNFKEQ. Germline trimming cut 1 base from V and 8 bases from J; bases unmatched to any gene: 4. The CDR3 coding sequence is TGTGCCAGCAGCCAAGGCGGGAGGTACGATGAGCAGTTCTTC. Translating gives CASSQGGRYDEQFF.

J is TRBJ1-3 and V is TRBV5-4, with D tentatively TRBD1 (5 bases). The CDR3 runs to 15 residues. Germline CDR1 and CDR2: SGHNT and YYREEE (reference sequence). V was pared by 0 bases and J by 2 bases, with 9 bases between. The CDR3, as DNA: TGTGCCAGCAGCTTGGGCCCAGGGACTGGAAACACCATATATTTT. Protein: CASSLGPGTGNTIYF.

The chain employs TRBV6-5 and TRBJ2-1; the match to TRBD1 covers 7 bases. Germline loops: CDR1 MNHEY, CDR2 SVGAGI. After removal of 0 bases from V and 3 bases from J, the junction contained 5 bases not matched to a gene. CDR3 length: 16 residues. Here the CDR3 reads CASSYSPTGNYNEQFF. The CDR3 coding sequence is TGTGCCAGCAGTTACTCCCCGACAGGGAACTACAATGAGCAGTTCTTC.

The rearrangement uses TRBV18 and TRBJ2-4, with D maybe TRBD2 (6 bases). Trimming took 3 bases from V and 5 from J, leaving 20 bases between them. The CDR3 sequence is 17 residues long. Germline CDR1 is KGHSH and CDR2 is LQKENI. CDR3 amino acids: CASSPLPGTGNQNIQYF. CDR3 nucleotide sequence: TGTGCCAGCTCACCCCTCCCCGGGACTGGGAATCAAAACATTCAGTACTTC.

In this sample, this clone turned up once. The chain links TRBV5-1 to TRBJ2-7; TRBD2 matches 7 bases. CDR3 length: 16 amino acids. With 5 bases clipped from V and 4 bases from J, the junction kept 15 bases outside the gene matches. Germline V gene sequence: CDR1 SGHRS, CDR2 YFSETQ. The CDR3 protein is CASRLGLSDVRYEQYF. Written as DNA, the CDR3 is TGCGCCAGCAGGCTGGGACTATCCGACGTCAGGTACGAGCAGTACTTC. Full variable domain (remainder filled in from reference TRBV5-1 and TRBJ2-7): KAGVTQTPRYLIKTRGQQVTLSCSPISGHRSVSWYQQTPGQGLQFLFEYFSETQRNKGNFPGRFSGRQFSNSRSEMNVSTLELGDSALYLCASRLGLSDVRYEQYFGPGTRLTVT.

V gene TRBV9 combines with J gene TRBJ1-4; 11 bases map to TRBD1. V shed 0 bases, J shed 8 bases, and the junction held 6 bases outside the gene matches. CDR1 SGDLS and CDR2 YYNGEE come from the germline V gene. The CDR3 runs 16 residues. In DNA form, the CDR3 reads TGTGCCAGCAGCGTAGCGGGACAGGGGGGAAGAGAAAAACTGTTTTTT. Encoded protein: CASSVAGQGGREKLFF.

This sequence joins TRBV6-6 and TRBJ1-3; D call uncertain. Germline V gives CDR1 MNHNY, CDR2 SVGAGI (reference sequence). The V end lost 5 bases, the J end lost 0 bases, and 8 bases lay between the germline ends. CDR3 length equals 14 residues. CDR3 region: CASSARGSGNTIYF. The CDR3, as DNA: TGTGCCAGCAGTGCCCGGGGCTCTGGAAACACCATATATTTT.

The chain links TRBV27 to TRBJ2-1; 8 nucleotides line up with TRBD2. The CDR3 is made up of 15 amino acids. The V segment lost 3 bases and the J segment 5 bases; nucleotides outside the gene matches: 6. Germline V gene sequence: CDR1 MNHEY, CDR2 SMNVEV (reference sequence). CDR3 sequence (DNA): TGTGCCAGCAGTTTCCCCGGACTAGCTGACAATGAGCAGTTCTTC. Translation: CASSFPGLADNEQFF.

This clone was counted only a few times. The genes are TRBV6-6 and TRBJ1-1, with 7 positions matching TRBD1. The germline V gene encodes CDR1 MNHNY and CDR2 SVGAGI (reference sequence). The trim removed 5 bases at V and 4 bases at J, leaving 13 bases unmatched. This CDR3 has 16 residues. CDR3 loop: CASSTTGLRRGTEAFF. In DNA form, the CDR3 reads TGTGCCAGCAGTACGACAGGGTTAAGAAGGGGCACTGAAGCTTTCTTT.

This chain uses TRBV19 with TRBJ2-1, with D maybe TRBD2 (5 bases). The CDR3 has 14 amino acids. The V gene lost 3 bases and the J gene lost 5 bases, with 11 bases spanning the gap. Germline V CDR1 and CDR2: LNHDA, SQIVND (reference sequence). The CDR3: CASSILETNNEQFF. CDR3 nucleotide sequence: TGTGCCAGTAGTATCCTAGAGACTAACAATGAGCAGTTCTTC.

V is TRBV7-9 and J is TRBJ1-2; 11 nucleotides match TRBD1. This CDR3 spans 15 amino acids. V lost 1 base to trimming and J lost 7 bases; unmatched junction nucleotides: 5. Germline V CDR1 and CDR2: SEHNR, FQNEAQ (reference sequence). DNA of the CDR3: TGTGCCAGCAGCTTAGGCGGACAGGGGGCGGTTGGCTACACCTTC. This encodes CASSLGGQGAVGYTF. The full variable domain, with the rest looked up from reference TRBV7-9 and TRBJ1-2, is DTGVSQNPRHKITKRGQNVTFRCDPISEHNRLYWYRQTLGQGPEFLTYFQNEAQLEKSRLLSDRFSAERPKGSFSTLEIQRTEQGDSAMYLCASSLGGQGAVGYTFGSGTRLTVV.

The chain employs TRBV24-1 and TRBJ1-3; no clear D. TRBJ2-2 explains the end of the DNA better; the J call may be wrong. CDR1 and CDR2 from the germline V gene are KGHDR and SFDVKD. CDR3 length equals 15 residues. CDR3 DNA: TGTGCCACCAGTGATTCAACACTAAACACCGGGGAGCTGTTTTTT. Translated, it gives CATSDSTLNTGELFF.

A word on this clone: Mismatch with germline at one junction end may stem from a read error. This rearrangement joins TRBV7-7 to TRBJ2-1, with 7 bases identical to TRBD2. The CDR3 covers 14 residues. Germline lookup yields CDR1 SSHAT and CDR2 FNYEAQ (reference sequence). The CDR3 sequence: CASSQNIMGGEQFF. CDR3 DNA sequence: TGTGCTAGCAGCCAAAATATCATGGGGGGGGAGCAGTTCTTC.